This entry lists 29 T cell receptor beta chains sequenced from one sample in a study of blood T cell repertoires in COVID-19. TCRdb's copy holds only in-frame clones and misses some; the assay was immunoSEQ multiplex PCR. This repertoire shows some 340,000 clones, roughly four fifths found once; its top ten account for about 5.4%. Specimen: PBMCs or T cells enriched from blood (not recorded which). Receptors originate from a woman in her forties or fifties who had recovered from COVID-19.

The V gene is TRBV30, the J gene TRBJ1-2, with TRBD1 identical over 7 bases. J was trimmed by 7 bases and V by 2 bases; bases with no gene match: 10. This CDR3 region has 14 residues. CDR1 and CDR2 (germline): GTSNPN, SVGIG (reference sequence). The CDR3 protein is CAWSPTDRRGGYTF. CDR3 DNA: TGTGCCTGGAGTCCGACGGACAGGCGTGGTGGCTACACCTTC.

The chain employs TRBV27 and TRBJ1-5; maybe TRBD1 (5 bases). Trimming stripped 5 bases from V and 0 bases from J, with 11 bases between. Per germline, CDR1 MNHEY and CDR2 SMNVEV (reference sequence). The CDR3 is 15 residues long. CDR3 sequence: CASSTQQGSNQPQHF. In nucleotides, the CDR3 is TGTGCCAGCAGTACCCAGCAGGGTAGCAATCAGCCCCAGCATTTT.

The V call is TRBV7-2, the J call TRBJ1-1; TRBD1 aligns across 8 bases. Trimming cost V 0 bases and J 8 bases; bases outside gene matches: 5. Germline values: CDR1 SGHTA, CDR2 FQGNSA. The CDR3 totals 14 residues. The CDR3 DNA sequence: TGTGCCAGCAGCTTAGCAGGGCAGGGGGCCGAAGCTTTCTTT. Translated, it gives CASSLAGQGAEAFF.

For the CDR3, the DNA is TGTGCCAGCAGTGAAGGGAAAGGGAGGGATTCACCCCTCCACTTT. This translates into CASSEGKGRDSPLHF. The V and J genes are TRBV6-1 and TRBJ1-6, with unresolved D. The CDR3 spans 15 residues. The germline V and J ends were trimmed by 1 base and 8 bases, with 12 bases remaining between them. Germline V gene sequence: CDR1 MNHNS, CDR2 SASEGT.

The V call is TRBV6-2 or TRBV6-3, the J call TRBJ2-5; 9 bases align to TRBD1. The trim removed 5 bases at V and 1 base at J, leaving 5 bases unmatched. Germline V gene lookup returns CDR1 MNHEY and CDR2 SVGEGT. The CDR3 sequence is 15 residues long. CDR3 protein: CASSGGTGSQETQYF. CDR3 bases: TGTGCCAGCAGTGGTGGGACAGGGAGCCAAGAGACCCAGTACTTC.

This chain joins TRBV19 and TRBJ2-7; TRBD1 aligns across 10 bases. CDR1 and CDR2 from the germline V gene are LNHDA and SQIVND (reference sequence). CDR3 size: 15 residues. J gave up 4 bases and V 4 bases, and 7 bases lay outside the gene matches. The CDR3 DNA sequence: TGTGCCAGTAGTACTCAGACAGGGGGCTTGTACGAGCAGTACTTC. Translating it yields CASSTQTGGLYEQYF. The full variable domain, in which reference TRBV19 and TRBJ2-7 provide the parts outside the CDR3, is DGGITQSPKYLFRKEGQNVTLSCEQNLNHDAMYWYRQDPGQGLRLIYYSQIVNDFQKGDIAEGYSVSREKKESFPLTVTSAQKNPTAFYLCASSTQTGGLYEQYFGPGTRLTVT.

In its sample, this clone was seen a few times. This chain joins TRBV3-1 (or the pseudogene TRBV3-2) and TRBJ1-5, with D uncertain. Trimming pared 3 bases from V and 3 bases from J, leaving 3 bases between. The CDR3 loop spans 12 amino acids. CDR1 is LGHDT, CDR2 YNNKEL, per germline (reference sequence). The CDR3 DNA follows: TGTGCCAGCAGCCATTACAATCAGCCCCAGCATTTT. This codes for CASSHYNQPQHF.

The DNA for the CDR3 is TGTGCCAGCAGCACACCGGACAGGGACGAAGCTTTCTTT. It codes for CASSTPDRDEAFF. This chain joins TRBV5-4 and TRBJ1-1; 8 nucleotides agree with TRBD1. CDR3 size: 13 residues. Germline V CDR1 and CDR2: SGHNT, YYREEE (reference sequence). The V segment lost 4 bases and the J segment 8 bases; nucleotides outside the gene matches: 7.

This clone was detected only once. The J gene is TRBJ1-3, the V gene TRBV30; D perhaps matches TRBD1 (6 bases). Germline V gene lookup returns CDR1 GTSNPN and CDR2 SVGIG (reference sequence). The CDR3 loop spans 16 amino acids. The V and J ends lost 1 base and 0 bases respectively, with 13 bases between them. The CDR3 coding sequence is TGTGCCTGGAGTGGTACAGGACAGACCTCTGGAAACACCATATATTTT. Protein product: CAWSGTGQTSGNTIYF.

The rearrangement joins TRBV6-5 to TRBJ1-1; D might be TRBD1 (5 bases). The CDR3 length is 12 residues. Germline V gene data show CDR1 as MNHEY and CDR2 as SVGAGI. V dropped 6 bases and J dropped 7 bases, with 12 bases sitting between them. CDR3 loop: CASSNPGGEAFF. The CDR3 nucleotides read TGTGCCAGCAGCAACCCGGGGGGTGAAGCTTTCTTT.

Only one count was recorded for this clone. The rearrangement links TRBV9 to TRBJ1-3, with 9 nucleotides matching TRBD1. CDR3 size: 16 residues. The trim removed 4 bases at V and 0 bases at J, leaving 5 bases unmatched. The germline gives CDR1 SGDLS, CDR2 YYNGEE. The CDR3 here is CASSIGQGSSGNTIYF. The CDR3 DNA follows: TGTGCCAGCAGCATCGGACAGGGGAGCTCTGGAAACACCATATATTTT.

The chain combines TRBV6-2 or TRBV6-3 with TRBJ2-5; 9 nucleotides agree with TRBD2. Losses at the gene ends were 6 bases for V and 4 bases for J; bases not matched to a gene: 3. The germline gives CDR1 MNHEY, CDR2 SVGEGT. CDR3 size: 13 residues. The DNA of the CDR3 is TGTGCCAGCAGCCTACTAGCGGGAGAGACCCAGTACTTC. It codes for CASSLLAGETQYF.

The V call is TRBV7-2, the J call TRBJ2-7; 8 positions agree with TRBD1. CDR3 length: 14 amino acids. CDR1 is SGHTA and CDR2 is FQGNSA in the germline V gene. V lost 1 base to trimming and J lost 2 bases; unmatched junction nucleotides: 1. CDR3 DNA sequence: TGTGCCAGCAGCTTAGGGACAGGGACCTACGAGCAGTACTTC. Translation gives CASSLGTGTYEQYF.

The chain employs TRBV20-1 and TRBJ1-1; TRBD1 might be the D (5 bases). Germline-derived CDR1 and CDR2 are DFQATT and SNEGSKA (reference sequence). CDR3 size: 12 residues. V was cut by 3 bases and J by 5 bases, with 10 bases left in between. Written as DNA, the CDR3 is TGCAGTGCTAGTCACGGGGGAACTGAAGCTTTCTTT. Translation gives CSASHGGTEAFF.

This chain uses TRBV30 with TRBJ1-3; no clear D gene. CDR3 length equals 16 residues. Trimming removed 2 bases at V and 0 bases at J, with 14 bases between. The germline gives CDR1 GTSNPN, CDR2 SVGIG (reference sequence). The CDR3 sequence: CAWSRIGSFSGNTIYF. CDR3 nucleotide sequence: TGTGCCTGGAGTCGGATAGGGAGCTTCTCTGGAAACACCATATATTTT.

The rearrangement uses TRBV5-4 and TRBJ2-7; 9 bases line up with TRBD1. J lost 5 bases, V lost 3 bases, and 6 bases had no gene match. The CDR3 is 14 amino acids. In germline, CDR1 is SGHNT, CDR2 YYREEE (reference sequence). The DNA of the CDR3 is TGTGCCAGCAGCTGGGGACAGGGTGGGAACGAGCAGTACTTC. Its translation: CASSWGQGGNEQYF. The complete variable domain, with remaining parts taken from reference TRBV5-4 and TRBJ2-7, reads ETGVTQSPTHLIKTRGQQVTLRCSSQSGHNTVSWYQQALGQGPQFIFQYYREEENGRGNFPPRFSGLQFPNYSSELNVNALELDDSALYLCASSWGQGGNEQYFGPGTRLTVT.

This clone was seen just once. V usage is TRBV27 and J usage is TRBJ1-2, with 7 positions matching TRBD1. V lost 8 bases to trimming and J lost 1 base; unmatched junction nucleotides: 4. The CDR3 sequence is 13 residues long. Germline V gene sequence: CDR1 MNHEY, CDR2 SMNVEV (reference sequence). CDR3: CASRDSRNYGYTF. The CDR3 DNA reads TGTGCCAGCCGGGACAGCCGTAACTATGGCTACACCTTC.

With respect to this clone: At one of its ends the junction is not consistent with the germline gene, which may arise from a read error. V usage is TRBV25-1 and J usage is TRBJ2-2; 8 bases are a match to TRBD1. The CDR3 is made up of 18 amino acids. CDR1 and CDR2 from the germline V gene are MGHDK and SYGVNS. The CDR3 here is CASSERDRPLNEHRGAVF. In DNA, the CDR3 is TGTGCCAGCAGTGAACGGGACAGGCCGCTCAACGAACACCGGGGAGCTGTTTTT.

The chain uses TRBV7-6 and TRBJ1-6; 7 bases match TRBD1. V shed 2 bases and J 7 bases; nucleotides not matched to a gene: 11. Per germline, CDR1 SGHVS and CDR2 FNYEAQ. The CDR3 runs to 17 residues. This CDR3 is CASSLNPPQGGNSPLHF. The CDR3 bases are TGTGCCAGCAGCTTAAACCCCCCTCAGGGGGGCAATTCACCCCTCCACTTT. Using reference TRBV7-6 and TRBJ1-6 for the parts outside the CDR3, the full variable domain is GAGVSQSPRYKVTKRGQDVALRCDPISGHVSLYWYRQALGQGPEFLTYFNYEAQQDKSGLPNDRFSAERPEGSISTLTIQRTEQRDSAMYRCASSLNPPQGGNSPLHFGNGTRLTVT.

The rearrangement joins TRBV12-3 or TRBV12-4 to TRBJ2-5, with TRBD1 as a possible D gene (5 bases). V was trimmed by 3 bases and J by 5 bases, leaving 7 bases between them. The CDR3 extends over 12 amino acids. This CDR3 reads CASSFGAETQYF. CDR3 bases: TGTGCCAGCAGTTTTGGGGCGGAGACCCAGTACTTC.

The rearrangement joins TRBV29-1 to TRBJ2-1; TRBD2 agrees at 12 bases. J gave up 9 bases and V 4 bases, and 4 bases lay outside the gene matches. CDR3 length: 13 amino acids. Germline CDR1 reads SQVTM; CDR2 reads ANQGSEA. The CDR3 spells CSVALAGGGEQFF. DNA for the CDR3: TGCAGCGTTGCGCTAGCGGGAGGGGGTGAGCAGTTCTTC.

This clone was picked up a small number of times. V and J are TRBV7-9 and TRBJ2-5, with TRBD2 matching 11 bases. V shed 5 bases, J shed 1 base, and the junction held 3 bases outside the gene matches. The CDR3 contains 15 residues. Per germline, CDR1 SEHNR and CDR2 FQNEAQ (reference sequence). The CDR3, as DNA: TGTGCCAGCAGCGGAGGGACTAGCGGCCAAGAGACCCAGTACTTC. Translated: CASSGGTSGQETQYF.

The chain carries TRBV19 and TRBJ1-1, with 7 bases that match TRBD1. The CDR3 consists of 15 residues. The junction had 7 bases not matched to a gene; V was cut back by 3 bases and J by 3 bases. The germline V gene encodes CDR1 LNHDA and CDR2 SQIVND (reference sequence). CDR3 in amino acids: CASSITGTVYTEAFF. The CDR3 nucleotides are TGTGCCAGTAGTATTACCGGGACAGTATACACTGAAGCTTTCTTT.

The rearrangement links TRBV4-3 to TRBJ2-3, with D possibly being TRBD2 (5 bases). Germline assignment: CDR1 LGHNA and CDR2 YSLEER. The length of the CDR3 is 16 residues. Trimming took off 0 bases at V and 3 bases at J, with 13 bases between the two ends. The CDR3 reads CASSQDWGAITDTQYF. CDR3 nucleotides: TGCGCCAGCAGCCAAGACTGGGGAGCCATAACAGATACGCAGTATTTT.

The rearrangement links TRBV27 to TRBJ2-3; D perhaps matches TRBD1 (6 bases). The CDR3 length is 15 residues. The ends were cut back, 5 bases at V and 4 bases at J, with 16 bases in the middle. Per the germline V gene, CDR1 is MNHEY and CDR2 is SMNVEV (reference sequence). The CDR3 is CASSLQGVTADTQYF. In DNA, the CDR3 is TGTGCCAGCAGTCTACAGGGCGTAACAGCAGATACGCAGTATTTT.

The genes are TRBV30 and TRBJ1-2, with D hard to call. V was cut by 1 base and J by 7 bases, with 7 bases left in between. The CDR3 extends over 11 amino acids. Germline assignment: CDR1 GTSNPN and CDR2 SVGIG (reference sequence). DNA for the CDR3: TGTGCCTGGAGTGCGATCGGTGGCTACACCTTC. This translates into CAWSAIGGYTF.

As concerns this clone: A junction boundary mismatches the germline segment, possibly from a read error. V and J are TRBV5-1 and TRBJ2-5; 9 bases map to TRBD2. This CDR3 is built from 17 residues. From germline, CDR1 is SGHRS and CDR2 YFSETQ. The DNA of the CDR3 is TGCGCCAGCTGCTTGGGATGGGCGGGAGGGTCCCAAGAGACCCAGTACTTC. This translates into CASCLGWAGGSQETQYF.

This clone has only one observation. The chain joins TRBV7-3 to TRBJ2-1; 11 bases map to TRBD2. Looked up from germline, CDR1 is SGHTA and CDR2 is FQGTGA. V gave up 5 bases and J gave up 8 bases; unmatched junction bases: 5. The length of the CDR3 is 14 residues. CDR3 protein: CASSPTSGGYEQFF. Written as DNA, the CDR3 is TGTGCCAGCAGCCCAACTAGCGGGGGCTATGAGCAGTTCTTC.

This clone was observed once. V is TRBV14 and J is TRBJ1-1; 7 bases are a match to TRBD1. J lost 7 bases, V lost 3 bases, and 8 bases had no gene match. The germline gives CDR1 SGHDN, CDR2 FVKESK. The CDR3 has 14 residues. This CDR3 is CASSHRQGSVEAFF. The CDR3 region has the DNA TGTGCCAGCAGCCACCGACAGGGATCTGTTGAAGCTTTCTTT.